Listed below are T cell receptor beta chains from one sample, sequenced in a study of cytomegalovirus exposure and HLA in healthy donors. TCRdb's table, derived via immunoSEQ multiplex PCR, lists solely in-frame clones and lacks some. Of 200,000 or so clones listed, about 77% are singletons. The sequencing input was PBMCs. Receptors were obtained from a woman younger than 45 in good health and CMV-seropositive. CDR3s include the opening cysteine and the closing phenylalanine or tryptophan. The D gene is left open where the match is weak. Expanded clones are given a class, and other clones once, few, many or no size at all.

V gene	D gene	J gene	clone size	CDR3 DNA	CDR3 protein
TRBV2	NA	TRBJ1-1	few	TGTGCCAGCAGTACCCGACAGGACCAAGCTTTCTTT	CASSTRQDQAFF
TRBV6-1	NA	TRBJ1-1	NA	TGTGCCAGCAGGGAAGGACAGCCTGTGGGAGCTTTCTTT	CASREGQPVGAFF
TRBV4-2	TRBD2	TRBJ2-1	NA	TGTGCCAGCAGCCAAGTTGCGGGGACTAGCGGGAGCTCCTACAATGAGCAGTTCTTC	CASSQVAGTSGSSYNEQFF
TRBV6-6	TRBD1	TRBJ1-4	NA	TGTGCCAGCCTGACAGGGAATAATGAAAAACTGTTTTTT	CASLTGNNEKLFF
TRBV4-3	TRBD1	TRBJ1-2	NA	TGCGCCAGCAGGCGAGGACAGGGGCGTAACAATGGCTACACCTTC	CASRRGQGRNNGYTF
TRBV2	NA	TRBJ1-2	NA	TGTGCCAGCAGTAGGCGGGATGGCTACACCTTC	CASSRRDGYTF
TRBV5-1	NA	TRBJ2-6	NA	TGCGCCAGCAGCTGGGTGCAGGGACTGGGCTCTGGGGCCAACGTCCTGACTTTC	CASSWVQGLGSGANVLTF
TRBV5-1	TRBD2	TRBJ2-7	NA	TGCGCCAGCAGCTTGTATCCTAGCGGGAGCGTAGTCCTACGTGGTGTCGGCGAGCAGTACTTC	CASSLYPSGSVVLRGVGEQYF
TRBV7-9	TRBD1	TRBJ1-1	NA	TGTGCCAGCTCCGGGACAGGGGGTTTGCGAGCTTTCTTT	CASSGTGGLRAFF
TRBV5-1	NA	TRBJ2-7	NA	TGCGCCAGCAGCTTTACAGGGAATTCCCCCTACGAGCAGTACTTC	CASSFTGNSPYEQYF
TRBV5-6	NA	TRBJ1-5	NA	TGTGCCAGCAGCTTGTCCCCAAATCCCAATCAGCCCCAGCATTTT	CASSLSPNPNQPQHF
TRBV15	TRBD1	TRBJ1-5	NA	TGTGCCACCAGCTGGACAGGGAAAAGCAATCAGCCCCAGCATTTT	CATSWTGKSNQPQHF
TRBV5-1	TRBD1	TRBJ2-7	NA	TGCGCCAGCAGCCTGAGTACAGGGGCCCACGAGCAGTACTTC	CASSLSTGAHEQYF
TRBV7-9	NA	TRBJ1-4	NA	TGTGCCAGCAGCCCGCGACCAGACGCAGCGTTTGAAAAACTGTTTTTT	CASSPRPDAAFEKLFF
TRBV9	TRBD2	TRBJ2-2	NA	TGTGCCAGCAGCGAACTACCGGGACTAGGTCCCGGGGAGCTGTTTTTT	CASSELPGLGPGELFF
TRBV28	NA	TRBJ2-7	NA	TGTGCCAGCGTGGCGGGATCGACGGGGTACGAGCAGTACTTC	CASVAGSTGYEQYF
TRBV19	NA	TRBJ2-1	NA	TGTGCCAGTACCGTAGGTGGAGTTAACAATGAGCAGTTCTTC	CASTVGGVNNEQFF
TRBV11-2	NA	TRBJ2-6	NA	TGTGCCAGCAGCTTCGAGCCCGTTGGGGCCCTGACTTTC	CASSFEPVGALTF
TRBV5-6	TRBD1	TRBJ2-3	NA	TGTGCCAGCAGCTTGGCCGGTACGACGACAGGGACAGATACGCAGTATTTT	CASSLAGTTTGTDTQYF
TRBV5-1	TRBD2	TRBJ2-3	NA	TGCGCCAGCAGCTTCCTAGCGGGGACCACAGATACGCAGTATTTT	CASSFLAGTTDTQYF
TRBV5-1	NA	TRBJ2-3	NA	TGCGCCAGCAGCCTAAGCACAGATACGCAGTATTTT	CASSLSTDTQYF
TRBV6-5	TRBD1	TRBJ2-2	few	TGTGCCAGCAGTTACTCGCGACAGGGGATAGCCGGGGAGCTGTTTTTT	CASSYSRQGIAGELFF
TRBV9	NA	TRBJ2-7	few	TGTGCCAGCAGCGTAGGGGCTTCCAATTCCTACGAGCAGTACTTC	CASSVGASNSYEQYF
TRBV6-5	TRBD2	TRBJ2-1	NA	TGTGCCAGCACGCGGGGAGGGTCCCATGAGCAGTTCTTC	CASTRGGSHEQFF
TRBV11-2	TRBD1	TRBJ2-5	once	TGTGCCAGCAGGGACAGGGGGCAGTACGAGACCCAGTACTTC	CASRDRGQYETQYF
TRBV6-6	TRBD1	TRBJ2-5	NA	TGTGCCAGCAGTTACGAGGGGGCGGGAGAGACCCAGTACTTC	CASSYEGAGETQYF
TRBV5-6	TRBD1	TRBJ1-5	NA	TGTGCCAGCAGCACCGACAGGGGGAACAATCAGCCCCAGCATTTT	CASSTDRGNNQPQHF
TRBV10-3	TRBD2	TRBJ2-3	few	TGTGCCATGAAGGAAGATAGCGGGGCCACAGATACGCAGTATTTT	CAMKEDSGATDTQYF
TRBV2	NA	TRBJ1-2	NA	TGTGCCAGCAGTGTGATCAGGGAGGAGGGCTACACCTTC	CASSVIREEGYTF
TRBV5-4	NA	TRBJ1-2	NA	TGTGCCAGCAGCTTGGGTCTGGGAGGGGACCGTGGCTACACCTTC	CASSLGLGGDRGYTF
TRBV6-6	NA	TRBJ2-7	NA	TGTGCCAGCAGTTACTGGGGGGGGCAAGACGAGCAGTACTTC	CASSYWGGQDEQYF
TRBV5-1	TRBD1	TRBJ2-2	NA	TGCGCCAGCAGCCGTATTAAACTACAGGGGGCTTCGAACACCGGGGAGCTGTTTTTT	CASSRIKLQGASNTGELFF
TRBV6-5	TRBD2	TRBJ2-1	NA	TGTGCCAGCAGTCCCCGGACTAGCGGGAATGAGCAGTTCTTC	CASSPRTSGNEQFF
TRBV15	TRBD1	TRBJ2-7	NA	TGTGCCACCAGCCCTAGCCTCCGTCCCGGGACAGGAGGGACCTACGAGCAGTACTTC	CATSPSLRPGTGGTYEQYF
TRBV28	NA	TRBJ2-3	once	TGTGCCAGCAGACGACTAGTTAGCACAGATACGCAGTATTTT	CASRRLVSTDTQYF
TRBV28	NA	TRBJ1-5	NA	TGTGCCAGCAGTTTGAGACAGGTCAATCAGCCCCAGCATTTT	CASSLRQVNQPQHF
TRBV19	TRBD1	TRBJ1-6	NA	TGTGCCAGTAGTCCGGCGACAGGGGAATATTCACCCCTCCACTTT	CASSPATGEYSPLHF
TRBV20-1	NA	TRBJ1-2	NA	TGCAGTGCTAGGGACAATGGCTACACCTTC	CSARDNGYTF
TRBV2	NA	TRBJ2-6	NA	TGTGCCAGCAGTCCCTTTTCTGGGGCCAACGTCCTGACTTTC	CASSPFSGANVLTF
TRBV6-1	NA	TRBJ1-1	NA	TGTGCCAGCAGTGAACCGGGGTTCAACACTGAAGCTTTCTTT	CASSEPGFNTEAFF
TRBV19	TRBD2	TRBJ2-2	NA	TGTGCCAGTACCCCCCTTACGGGGGGTAGTAAATTGGGGGAGCTGTTTTTT	CASTPLTGGSKLGELFF
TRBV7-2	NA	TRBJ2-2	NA	TGTGCCAGCAGCCCCCGACTGGGCGGGGAGCTGTTTTTT	CASSPRLGGELFF
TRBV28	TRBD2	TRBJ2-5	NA	TGTGCCTCTTCAGCATGGGAGGGCCGATTTAGGGAGACCCAGTACTTC	CASSAWEGRFRETQYF
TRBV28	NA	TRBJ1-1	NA	TGTGCCAGCAGTTTATTAACTGAAGCTTTCTTT	CASSLLTEAFF
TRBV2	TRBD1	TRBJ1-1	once	TGTGCCAGCAACGGACAGGGATTGAACACTGAAGCTTTCTTT	CASNGQGLNTEAFF
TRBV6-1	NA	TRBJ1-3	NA	TGTGCCAGCAGTGTAGACTACCCCCCAGGGGCTTCTGGAAACACCATATATTTT	CASSVDYPPGASGNTIYF
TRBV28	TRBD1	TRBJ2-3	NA	TGTGCTAGTCGAGGACAGGGTTGGGATACGCAGTATTTT	CASRGQGWDTQYF
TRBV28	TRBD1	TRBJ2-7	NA	TGTGCCAGCATAGGCGGCAGGGGGCTGGTCGAGCAGTACTTC	CASIGGRGLVEQYF
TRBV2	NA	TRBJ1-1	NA	TGTGCCAGCTGCCCCCAACTTGGCACTGAAGCTTTCTTT	CASCPQLGTEAFF
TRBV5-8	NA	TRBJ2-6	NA	TGTGCCAGCAGCGAACTAGGGTCTGGGGCCAACGTCCTGACTTTC	CASSELGSGANVLTF
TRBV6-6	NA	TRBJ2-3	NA	TGTGCCAGCAGCGTCAGGGCAGGGACAGATACGCAGTATTTT	CASSVRAGTDTQYF
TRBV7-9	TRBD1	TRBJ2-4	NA	TGTTCCAGCAGAGCAACAGGGGGCGTAAACATTCAGTACTTC	CSSRATGGVNIQYF
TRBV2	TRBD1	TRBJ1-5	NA	TGTGCCAGCATGATCGGGACAGGCAATCAGCCCCAGCATTTT	CASMIGTGNQPQHF
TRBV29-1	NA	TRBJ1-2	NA	TGCAGCGTTGAAATGGGTACAGATAACTATGGCTACACCTTC	CSVEMGTDNYGYTF
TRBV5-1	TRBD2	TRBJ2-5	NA	TGCGCCAGCAGCTTGGGGACTAGCGGGAGTTTGGGGTACGAGACCCAGTACTTC	CASSLGTSGSLGYETQYF
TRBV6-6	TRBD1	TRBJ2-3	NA	TGTGCCAGCAGCGACGCCTCCGGGACAGGCACAGATACGCAGTATTTT	CASSDASGTGTDTQYF
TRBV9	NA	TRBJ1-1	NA	TGTGCCAGCAGCGCGAGCCCAGGGGCCAACACTGAAGCTTTCTTT	CASSASPGANTEAFF
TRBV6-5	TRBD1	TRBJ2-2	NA	TGTGCCAGCAGTTACGGGACAGGGCAGGTCGGGGAGCTGTTTTTT	CASSYGTGQVGELFF